Listed below are T cell receptor beta chains from one sample, sequenced in a study of shared clonotypes between healthy human individuals. Sequenced by immunoSEQ multiplex PCR; TCRdb stores in-frame clones only, minus some. The profile shows 550,000 to 800,000 clones, roughly 88% of them singletons. Sequencing input: memory CD8+ T cells from PBMCs. The receptors shown here come from a young man in good health. Some clones in this sample may be carry-over from other donors' samples. CDR3s include the opening cysteine and the closing phenylalanine or tryptophan. The D gene is left open where the match is weak. The size entry is marked missing in some rows and otherwise reads once, few, many or a size class.

TRBV6-5,TRBD2,TRBJ2-7,-,TGTGCCAGCAGCGGGACTAGCGTTTCCTACGAGCAGTACTTC,CASSGTSVSYEQYF
TRBV29-1,TRBD1,TRBJ2-7,-,TGCAGCGTTGTGTGGTGGCAGCCCAGGGACAGGAACGAGCAGTACTTC,CSVVWWQPRDRNEQYF
TRBV9,TRBD1,TRBJ2-7,-,TGTGCCAGCAGCGAGGGACAGGGGAGCTCCTACGAGCAGTACTTC,CASSEGQGSSYEQYF
TRBV15,-,TRBJ2-7,-,TGTGCCACCACGGACGGTAGTTCCTACGAGCAGTACTTC,CATTDGSSYEQYF
TRBV4-1,-,TRBJ2-5,-,TGCGCCAGCAGCCAAGGGGTAGCAGTCGGACCCCAAGAGACCCAGTACTTC,CASSQGVAVGPQETQYF
TRBV27,TRBD1,TRBJ1-3,-,TGTGCCAGCAGTTTGACAGGGTGGGGGAACACCATATATTTT,CASSLTGWGNTIYF
TRBV7-9,-,TRBJ2-1,-,TGTGCCAGCAGGTCAGCTGCGGAGTTGTACAATGAGCAGTTCTTC,CASRSAAELYNEQFF
TRBV4-1,-,TRBJ2-3,once,TGCGCCAGCAGCGAACAGGCCGATACGCAGTATTTT,CASSEQADTQYF
TRBV19,-,TRBJ2-7,-,TGTGCCAGTAGTATAGCTCGGGGAAGTCTGGGATCCGAGCAGTACTTC,CASSIARGSLGSEQYF
TRBV25-1,-,TRBJ2-2,-,TGTGCCAGCAGTGACACCAGGGCGAAGGGCGGGGAGCTGTTTTTT,CASSDTRAKGGELFF
TRBV5-6,-,TRBJ2-1,-,TGTGCCAGCAGCTTGGAGGATCCGTACAATGAGCAGTTCTTC,CASSLEDPYNEQFF
TRBV29-1,TRBD1,TRBJ2-7,-,TGCAGCGTCAGGACAGGGGAAGACTACGAGCAGTACTTC,CSVRTGEDYEQYF
TRBV2,TRBD1,TRBJ2-3,once,TGTGCCAGCACGGACAGGGGGCACACAGATACGCAGTATTTT,CASTDRGHTDTQYF
TRBV5-6,-,TRBJ1-6,-,TGTGCCAGCAGCTTCGTCCAGGGAAATTCACCCCTCCACTTT,CASSFVQGNSPLHF
TRBV9,-,TRBJ2-1,once,TGTGCCAGCACCCAAGAAGGGACTTTATACAATGAGCAGTTCTTC,CASTQEGTLYNEQFF
TRBV4-1,-,TRBJ2-3,-,TGCGCCAGCAGCCAAGATTACTGGACAGATACGCAGTATTTT,CASSQDYWTDTQYF
TRBV9,-,TRBJ2-4,once,TGTGCCAGCAGCGGTGACAGTAAAAACATTCAGTACTTC,CASSGDSKNIQYF
TRBV14,TRBD1,TRBJ1-4,-,TGTGCCAGCAGCCAGGGGACAGGGAGTTGGGAAAAACTGTTTTTT,CASSQGTGSWEKLFF
TRBV29-1,TRBD2,TRBJ2-1,-,TGCAGCGCGGCGGACTCGATAGCGGGAGTGAATGGGGATGAGCAGTTCTTC,CSAADSIAGVNGDEQFF
TRBV13,TRBD1,TRBJ2-7,-,TGTGCCAGCAGCTTAAGAGGGGGCGCGTACGAGCAGTACTTC,CASSLRGGAYEQYF
TRBV25-1,-,TRBJ2-7,once,TGTGCCAGCAGTGAAAGTGAGATCTCCTACGAGCAGTACTTC,CASSESEISYEQYF